Shown below are 32 T cell receptor beta chains from a single sample sequenced in a study of blood T cells in healthy people across ages. A second PCR, run for roughly 7 to 11 cycles, used a sample-barcoded 5' primer plus a J-beta primer mix. TCRdb re-analysed the 5' RACE reads in MiXCR, keeping a single row per CDR3 protein. The sample lists about 290,000 distinct CDR3 sequences, around 30% occurring once. The specimen was blood. These TCRs come from a woman in her seventies in good health.

This chain joins TRBV6-2 or TRBV6-3 and TRBJ2-5; 10 nucleotides align to TRBD1. The germline CDR1 and CDR2 sequences are MNHEY and SVGEGT. The CDR3 loop spans 16 amino acids. The V segment lost 4 bases and the J segment 2 bases; nucleotides outside the gene matches: 7. The CDR3 nucleotides read TGTGCCAGCAGTTCCGTCCCGGGACAGGGGCAAGAGACCCAGTACTTC. Protein product: CASSSVPGQGQETQYF.

V and J are TRBV24-1 and TRBJ2-2; TRBD1 agrees at 7 bases. V dropped 8 bases and J dropped 2; count of bases not matched to a gene: 4. The CDR3 loop spans 14 amino acids. Germline V CDR1 and CDR2: KGHDR, SFDVKD. The CDR3 loop is CATKQGSNTGELFF. In nucleotides, the CDR3 is TGTGCCACCAAACAGGGGAGTAACACCGGGGAGCTGTTTTTT.

In its sample, this clonotype was seen a few times. This chain uses TRBV7-9 with TRBJ1-2; D may be TRBD1 (5 bases). The CDR3 is 15 residues long. Germline V gene lookup returns CDR1 SEHNR and CDR2 FQNEAQ (reference sequence). The V gene lost 5 bases and the J gene lost 10 bases, with 23 bases spanning the gap. CDR3 DNA: TGTGCCAGCAGCCCCCCCGGCAGGGAAGGGTCTGTCTACACCTTC. Translated: CASSPPGREGSVYTF.

This clonotype has at least ten counts. CDR3 in amino acids: CASSFNEKLFF. The CDR3 DNA reads TGTGCCAGCAGTTTCAATGAAAAACTGTTTTTT. The chain joins TRBV12-3 or TRBV12-4 to TRBJ1-4; D call uncertain. CDR3 length: 11 amino acids. Trimming shortened V by 3 bases and J by 5 bases, and 1 base separated the two germline ends.

In this sample, this clonotype turned up a few times. The CDR3 bases are TGTGCCAGCTCAGTCAGCGTAACTAACTATGGCTACACCTTC. Its translation is CASSVSVTNYGYTF. The rearrangement links TRBV18 to TRBJ1-2; D remains ambiguous. The CDR3 sequence is 14 residues long. Trimming took off 5 bases at V and 0 bases at J, with 10 bases between the two ends. CDR1 KGHSH and CDR2 LQKENI come from the germline V gene.

V gene TRBV20-1 combines with J gene TRBJ2-1; no firm D call. Germline values: CDR1 DFQATT, CDR2 SNEGSKA (reference sequence). Trimming removed 3 bases at V and 5 bases at J, with 8 bases between. The CDR3 runs to 12 residues. CDR3 sequence: CSASSRNNEQFF. In nucleotides, the CDR3 is TGCAGTGCTAGCTCCAGGAACAATGAGCAGTTCTTC.

V and J are TRBV5-1 and TRBJ2-1; 12 bases match TRBD2. Unmatched junction bases numbered 7, after V lost 6 bases and J lost 9 bases. The CDR3 has 14 amino acids. Germline-derived CDR1 and CDR2 are SGHRS and YFSETQ. The CDR3 protein is CASIETSGSREQFF. In nucleotides, the CDR3 is TGCGCCAGCATCGAGACTAGCGGGAGTCGTGAGCAGTTCTTC.

J is TRBJ1-5 and V is TRBV21-1; TRBD1 was called by the table and not checked on the DNA. TRBV21-1 is a pseudogene. The CDR3 sequence is 16 residues long. This CDR3 reads CASSKVGQGVIRPQHF. DNA for the CDR3: TGTGCCAGCAGCAAAGTGGGACAGGGGGTGATAAGGCCCCAGCATTTT.

This clonotype was found a few times. The CDR3 does not close with the conserved phenylalanine or tryptophan, likely indicating a read error. J is TRBJ1-2 and V is TRBV20-1, with 7 bases lining up with TRBD1. J lost 1 base, V lost 6 bases, and 8 bases had no gene match. CDR3 size: 14 residues. Germline lookup yields CDR1 DFQATT and CDR2 SNEGSKA (reference sequence). CDR3 residues: CSAREQGNNYGYTL. The CDR3, as DNA: TGCAGTGCCCGTGAACAGGGGAATAACTATGGCTACACCCTC.

This clonotype occurred a few times. This chain connects TRBV28 to TRBJ2-7, with 11 bases fitting TRBD2. Germline V CDR1 and CDR2: MDHEN, SYDVKM. The CDR3 extends over 12 amino acids. Trimming cost V 7 bases and J 13 bases; bases outside gene matches: 9. The DNA of the CDR3 is TGTGCCAGCACACTAGCGGGAGAACGATATTACTTC. This gives the protein CASTLAGERYYF.

This clonotype showed up just a few times. The rearrangement uses TRBV7-2 and TRBJ2-3, with a tentative D call TRBD2 (5 bases). The germline CDR1 and CDR2 sequences are SGHTA and FQGNSA. V dropped 9 bases and J dropped 1 base, with 11 bases sitting between them. The CDR3 length is 13 residues. The CDR3 coding sequence is TGTGCCAGTGACGTCGGGGGCACAGATACGCAGTATTTT. It yields the protein CASDVGGTDTQYF. Supplemented by reference TRBV7-2 and TRBJ2-3, the full variable domain reads GAGVSQSPSNKVTEKGKDVELRCDPISGHTALYWYRQSLGQGLEFLIYFQGNSAPDKSGLPSDRFSAERTGGSVSTLTIQRTQQEDSAVYLCASDVGGTDTQYFGPGTRLTVL.

This chain joins TRBV2 and TRBJ2-5, with a weak D call TRBD1 (6 bases). The DNA end lines up better with TRBJ2-7; the J call may be wrong. Germline V gene lookup returns CDR1 SNHLY and CDR2 FYNNEI. This CDR3 has 15 residues. The DNA of the CDR3 is TGTGCCAGCAGTCCTAATTCAGGGGAAGTGGACGAGCAGTACTTC. Its translation: CASSPNSGEVDEQYF.

The chain recombines TRBV9 with TRBJ1-2; no clear D. Between the trimmed V and J ends, which lost 1 base and 8 bases, there was a span of 12 bases. Germline loops: CDR1 SGDLS, CDR2 YYNGEE. The CDR3 has 13 residues. DNA for the CDR3: TGTGCCAGCAGCGTATCGAGGGAATGGGGCTACACCTTC. Protein product: CASSVSREWGYTF.

The V gene is TRBV7-3, the J gene TRBJ2-1; 9 nucleotides align to TRBD1. The germline gives CDR1 SGHTA, CDR2 FQGTGA. V was clipped by 4 bases and J by 6 bases; unmatched bases: 7. The CDR3 sequence is 15 residues long. The DNA of the CDR3 is TGTGCCAGCAGCTGGGGACAGGGATTTGGCAATGAGCAGTTCTTC. This gives the protein CASSWGQGFGNEQFF.

V is TRBV20-1 and J is TRBJ1-5; D may be TRBD1 (5 bases). There are 14 residues in the CDR3. Germline-derived CDR1 and CDR2 are DFQATT and SNEGSKA (reference sequence). V was pared by 3 bases and J by 2 bases, with 11 bases between. The CDR3 DNA sequence: TGCAGTGCTAGGGGGGGGTCGGGCAATCAGCCCCAGCATTTT. Encoded protein: CSARGGSGNQPQHF.

This clonotype was observed a few times. The J gene is TRBJ2-5, the V gene TRBV27; 11 bases map to TRBD2. Near its end, the DNA agrees better with TRBJ2-1, so the J call may be wrong. Germline V gives CDR1 MNHEY, CDR2 SMNVEV (reference sequence). The CDR3 is 19 amino acids. The CDR3 protein is CASSVVFIAGGPRFNEQFF. In DNA, the CDR3 is TGTGCCAGCAGTGTCGTGTTTATAGCGGGAGGGCCAAGGTTTAATGAGCAGTTCTTC.

V usage is TRBV6-2 or TRBV6-3 and J usage is TRBJ1-2; possibly TRBD1 for D (5 bases). This CDR3 has 15 residues. Per the germline V gene, CDR1 is MNHEY and CDR2 is SVGEGT. V dropped 2 bases and J dropped 4 bases, with 14 bases sitting between them. The CDR3 nucleotides read TGTGCCAGCAGTTACCGCCCCGTGGGGGGCTATGGCTACACCTTC. It yields the protein CASSYRPVGGYGYTF.

This rearrangement joins TRBV27 to TRBJ2-2, with TRBD1 as a possible D gene (6 bases). Trimming removed 5 bases from V and 1 base from J, with 14 bases in between. Germline V gene sequence: CDR1 MNHEY, CDR2 SMNVEV (reference sequence). The CDR3 runs 16 residues. The CDR3 here is CASSPPPGQNTGELFF. The CDR3 coding sequence is TGTGCCAGCAGTCCGCCCCCGGGACAGAACACCGGGGAGCTGTTTTTT.

This chain joins TRBV29-1 and TRBJ1-5; perhaps TRBD1 as D (5 bases). This CDR3 region has 13 residues. Trimming shortened V by 5 bases and J by 3 bases, and 11 bases separated the two germline ends. Per germline, CDR1 SQVTM and CDR2 ANQGSEA. The CDR3 DNA reads as TGCAGCGTTCAACAGGAGCTCAATCAGCCCCAGCATTTT. Translating it yields CSVQQELNQPQHF.

The chain links TRBV5-1 to TRBJ2-6, with D unclear. The CDR3 spans 16 residues. Germline-derived CDR1 and CDR2 are SGHRS and YFSETQ. Trimming pared 1 base from V and 2 bases from J, leaving 10 bases between. CDR3 region: CASSLNLATGANVLTF. The CDR3 coding sequence is TGCGCCAGCAGCTTGAATTTGGCTACTGGGGCCAACGTCCTGACTTTC.

This clonotype was detected a few times. The rearrangement links TRBV6-2 or TRBV6-3 to TRBJ2-3; D gene ambiguous. The CDR3 extends over 14 amino acids. V was trimmed by 7 bases and J by 6 bases, leaving 17 bases between them. The germline gives CDR1 MNHEY, CDR2 SVGEGT. As DNA, the CDR3 is TGTGCCAGCACTCTCCGGGCCCCCGGGGATACGCAGTATTTT. Translated, it gives CASTLRAPGDTQYF.

The chain joins TRBV5-1 to TRBJ1-2; tentatively, D is TRBD1 (6 bases). The V gene's germline CDR1 is SGHRS and CDR2 YFSETQ. Trimming removed 4 bases from V and 6 bases from J, with 10 bases in between. The CDR3 is 12 amino acids. The DNA for the CDR3 is TGCGCCAGCAGCACTAACAGGGATGGCTACACCTTC. This encodes CASSTNRDGYTF. The full variable domain, rest sourced from reference TRBV5-1 and TRBJ1-2, is KAGVTQTPRYLIKTRGQQVTLSCSPISGHRSVSWYQQTPGQGLQFLFEYFSETQRNKGNFPGRFSGRQFSNSRSEMNVSTLELGDSALYLCASSTNRDGYTFGSGTRLTVV.

The rearrangement links TRBV7-8 to TRBJ2-5; D is perhaps TRBD2 (6 bases). TRBJ2-1 matches the DNA end more closely, so the J call is doubtful. CDR3 size: 15 residues. The germline CDR1 and CDR2 sequences are SGHVS and FQNEAQ. Here the CDR3 DNA reads TGTGCCAGCAGCACCCACGGGAGTCAGTACAATGAGCAGTTCTTC. This encodes CASSTHGSQYNEQFF.

This clonotype was counted only a few times. The junction departs from the called germline gene at one end, perhaps through a read error. This CDR3 is CASSPLGNTGAFF. CDR3 nucleotide sequence: TGTGCCAGCTCACCTTTGGGGAACACTGGAGCTTTCTTT. The rearrangement joins TRBV18 to TRBJ1-1, with unresolved D. The germline gives CDR1 KGHSH, CDR2 LQKENI. The CDR3 extends over 13 amino acids.

This sequence joins TRBV7-8 and TRBJ2-1; 10 positions agree with TRBD2. With the DNA end fitting TRBJ2-7 better, the J assignment may be wrong. Looked up from germline, CDR1 is SGHVS and CDR2 is FQNEAQ. The CDR3 is made up of 18 amino acids. The DNA for the CDR3 is TGTGCCAGCAGCTTCCTAGCGGGGGACCTTGGGGCCTCCTACGAGCAGTACTTC. Its translation: CASSFLAGDLGASYEQYF.

V usage is TRBV28 and J usage is TRBJ1-1; possible D gene TRBD1, 6 bases. The V end lost 8 bases, the J end lost 2 bases, and 15 bases lay between the germline ends. CDR1 is MDHEN, CDR2 SYDVKM, per germline. The CDR3 has 14 residues. The CDR3 DNA is TGTGCCAGCTGGGGGGCCCCTCAAAACACTGAAGCTTTCTTT. It codes for CASWGAPQNTEAFF.

The V call is TRBV20-1, the J call TRBJ1-5; maybe TRBD1 (6 bases). CDR3 length equals 15 residues. Trimming took off 0 bases at V and 4 bases at J, with 13 bases between the two ends. CDR1 and CDR2 from the germline V gene are DFQATT and SNEGSKA (reference sequence). The CDR3 nucleotides are TGCAGTGCTAGAGACCACAGGGTTGGGAATCAGCCCCAGCATTTT. It translates to CSARDHRVGNQPQHF.

This chain joins TRBV12-3 or TRBV12-4 and TRBJ1-2, with D possibly TRBD1 on 6 matching bases. The CDR3 consists of 12 residues. The ends were cut back, 6 bases at V and 5 bases at J, with 10 bases in the middle. The DNA of the CDR3 is TGTGCCAGCAGCAGCGGACAGTATGGCTACACCTTC. Translation gives CASSSGQYGYTF.

The sample holds a few counts of this clonotype. The J gene is TRBJ2-1, the V gene TRBV6-1; possible D gene TRBD1, 5 bases. Germline V gene lookup returns CDR1 MNHNS and CDR2 SASEGT. The CDR3 totals 14 residues. Trimming pared 7 bases from V and 4 bases from J, leaving 14 bases between. The CDR3 nucleotides are TGTGCCAGCACCGAAGGGGCGCCTTACAATGAGCAGTTCTTC. Encoded protein: CASTEGAPYNEQFF.

This clonotype was recorded a few times. The V call is TRBV7-9, the J call TRBJ1-6; D gene unclear. The V end was cut by 1 base, the J end by 7 bases, with 11 bases between. The germline V gene has CDR1 SEHNR and CDR2 FQNEAQ (reference sequence). This CDR3 comprises 15 residues. CDR3 bases: TGTGCCAGCAGCTTAGGTTACGGACCAAATTCACCCCTCCACTTT. Amino acids: CASSLGYGPNSPLHF.

The chain has TRBV5-1 and TRBJ1-4; D is possibly TRBD1 (5 bases). CDR1 is SGHRS and CDR2 is YFSETQ in the germline V gene. The CDR3 contains 15 residues. Trimming left V 4 bases short and J 6 bases short, with 16 bases between. CDR3: CASSLGGAVDEKLFF. The DNA of the CDR3 is TGCGCCAGCAGCCTTGGAGGGGCAGTGGATGAAAAACTGTTTTTT.

This clonotype was found a few times. Being one base from a much bigger clone, this may be a read error. The chain combines TRBV18 with TRBJ2-5; 13 nucleotides match TRBD2. CDR3 length: 15 amino acids. Germline CDR1 is KGHSH and CDR2 is LQKENI. The CDR3 nucleotides are TGTGCCAGCTCAAGGACTAGCGGGAGTCAAGAGACCCGGTACTTC. It specifies CASSRTSGSQETRYF. The whole variable domain, filled in from reference TRBV18 and TRBJ2-5, reads NAGVMQNPRHLVRRRGQEARLRCSPMKGHSHVYWYRQLPEEGLKFMVYLQKENIIDESGMPKERFSAEFPKEGPSILRIQQVVRGDSAAYFCASSRTSGSQETRYFGPGTRLLVL.